Listed here are 4 T cell receptor beta chains from one sample, sequenced in a study of T-cell memory formation after mild COVID-19. TCRdb re-called the 5' RACE reads through MiXCR, storing one row per CDR3 protein. The sample comprises approximately 480,000 distinct CDR3 sequences, roughly 18% of which are singletons, and roughly an eighth rests with the top ten. The sequenced sample was PBMCs or a T cell subset sorted from them (not recorded which). These receptors were taken from an adult woman who had mild COVID-19 (a few samples of this study predate the infection). Cell type and time point are not known.

This clonotype came up a few times. This could be a read error, since a much larger clone is one nucleotide away. The chain combines TRBV7-8 with TRBJ1-1, with 9 bases lining up with TRBD1. This CDR3 spans 14 amino acids. CDR1 and CDR2 from the germline V gene are SGHVS and FQNEAQ. The V gene end was trimmed by 5 bases and the J gene end by 0 bases; junction bases not matched to a gene: 1. The chain's CDR3 is CASSRTGVNTEAFF. The CDR3 DNA reads as TGTGCCAGCAGCAGGACAGGGGTGAACACTGAAGCTTTCTTT.

This clonotype was detected ten times or more. This chain links TRBV11-2 with TRBJ2-5; weak D call: TRBD2 (6 bases). The CDR3 loop spans 14 amino acids. The ends were cut back, 6 bases at V and 1 base at J, with 12 bases in the middle. Germline lookup yields CDR1 SGHAT and CDR2 FQNNGV. The CDR3 here is CASRKGGGQETQYF. As DNA, the CDR3 is TGTGCCAGCAGGAAGGGAGGAGGCCAAGAGACCCAGTACTTC. Full variable domain (outside the CDR3, taken from reference TRBV11-2 and TRBJ2-5): EAGVAQSPRYKIIEKRQSVAFWCNPISGHATLYWYQQILGQGPKLLIQFQNNGVVDDSQLPKDRFSAERLKGVDSTLKIQPAKLEDSAVYLCASRKGGGQETQYFGPGTRLLVL.

The chain carries TRBV4-2 and TRBJ2-3, with D perhaps TRBD2 (5 bases). The CDR3 is 15 residues long. Trimming removed 0 bases at V and 2 bases at J, with 9 bases between. Germline CDR1 and CDR2: LGHNA and YNFKEQ. The CDR3 protein is CASSQDRGYTDTQYF. For the CDR3, the DNA is TGTGCCAGCAGCCAAGATAGAGGGTACACAGATACGCAGTATTTT.

This clonotype was counted only a few times. At one of its ends the junction is not consistent with the germline gene, which may arise from a read error. The V gene is TRBV5-1, the J gene TRBJ2-5; a possible D gene is TRBD2 (6 bases). The CDR3 runs to 14 residues. CDR1 is SGHRS and CDR2 is YFSETQ in the germline V gene. The CDR3 DNA reads TGCGCCAGAAGCTTGGGGGGTGTGTCGGAGACCCAGTACTTC. Protein: CARSLGGVSETQYF. Based on the CDR3 plus reference TRBV5-1 and TRBJ2-5, the full variable domain is KAGVTQTPRYLIKTRGQQVTLSCSPISGHRSVSWYQQTPGQGLQFLFEYFSETQRNKGNFPGRFSGRQFSNSRSEMNVSTLELGDSALYLCARSLGGVSETQYFGPGTRLLVL.